This T cell receptor beta chain was sequenced during a study of Ad26.COV2.S vaccination and SARS-CoV-2 variants. Trimming shortened V by 3 bases and J by 0 bases, and 15 bases separated the two germline ends. The germline CDR1 and CDR2 sequences are DFQATT and SNEGSKA (reference sequence). The CDR3 length is 17 residues. As for treatment: approximately 18 received Ad26.COV2.S at low or high dose, single or two shots; about 5 received placebo; per-sample allocation not given. It was on day 63 after the first vaccine or placebo injection that samples were taken. Only in-frame clones appear in the TCRdb table, and some are missing; sequencing was by immunoSEQ multiplex PCR. The sample holds about 500,000 clones, roughly nine tenths seen once. Only one count was recorded for this clone.

Sample: peripheral blood, taken in a trial of Ad26.COV2.S vaccine versus placebo. This clonotype originated in a person between 18 and 65 years old who received the Ad26.COV2.S COVID-19 vaccine or a placebo. V gene TRBV20-1 combines with J gene TRBJ2-6; unclear D gene. The CDR3 spells CSASPNLRRSGANVLTF. The CDR3 DNA reads TGCAGTGCTAGTCCTAACCTGAGACGCTCTGGGGCCAACGTCCTGACTTTC.